These T cell receptor beta chains were read from a single sample in a study of Ad26.COV2.S vaccination and SARS-CoV-2 variants. The protocol was immunoSEQ multiplex PCR, while the TCRdb copy is restricted to in-frame clones and leaves out a portion. In the table there are hundreds of thousands of clones, roughly 90% of which are singletons. The starting material was peripheral blood, obtained in a trial of Ad26.COV2.S vaccine versus placebo. The receptors derive from a person aged 18 to 65 who received the Ad26.COV2.S COVID-19 vaccine or a placebo. Each CDR3 is given with its conserved first and last residue. The order of the fields is D gene, clone size, V gene, J gene, CDR3 protein, CDR3 DNA. The D gene is left open where the match is weak. The size entry is marked missing in some rows and otherwise reads once, few, many or a size class.

>.|.|TRBV19|TRBJ1-1
CASSMVRRTEAFF
TGTGCCAGTAGTATGGTAAGGCGGACTGAAGCTTTCTTT
>.|few|TRBV29-1|TRBJ1-5
CSVADGVLGNQPQHF
TGCAGCGTCGCGGACGGGGTCCTGGGCAATCAGCCCCAGCATTTT
>.|.|TRBV2|TRBJ1-1
CASSEEYTEAFF
TGTGCCAGCAGTGAAGAGTACACTGAAGCTTTCTTT
>TRBD1|.|TRBV18|TRBJ2-7
CASSPPHDRDAAYEQYF
TGTGCCAGCTCACCACCCCACGACAGGGACGCTGCCTACGAGCAGTACTTC
>TRBD1|.|TRBV28|TRBJ2-3
CASNPGQGVSDTQYF
TGTGCCAGCAATCCGGGACAGGGGGTGTCAGATACGCAGTATTTT
>TRBD1|.|TRBV28|TRBJ1-4
CASSLGQGPTTNEKLFF
TGTGCCAGCAGTCTTGGACAGGGGCCCACAACTAATGAAAAACTGTTTTTT
>TRBD1|.|TRBV2|TRBJ1-2
CASSIQGVEGYTF
TGTGCCAGCAGTATCCAGGGGGTAGAGGGCTACACCTTC
>.|.|TRBV7-6|TRBJ2-2
CASSLVGSPNTGELFF
TGTGCCAGCAGCTTAGTAGGGAGTCCGAACACCGGGGAGCTGTTTTTT
>TRBD1|.|TRBV28|TRBJ1-6
CASSPVTGTGSYNSPLHF
TGTGCCAGCAGTCCCGTTACCGGGACAGGGTCCTATAATTCACCCCTCCACTTT
>TRBD1|.|TRBV6-5|TRBJ1-4
CASSPRQGEKLFF
TGTGCCAGCAGTCCCCGACAGGGGGAAAAACTGTTTTTT
>TRBD2|.|TRBV5-1|TRBJ2-7
CASSRGRAYEQYF
TGCGCCAGCAGCCGCGGGAGGGCCTACGAGCAGTACTTC
>.|.|TRBV7-3|TRBJ2-7
CASSLRRGPVGEQYF
TGTGCCAGCAGCTTAAGGCGGGGCCCGGTCGGCGAGCAGTACTTC
>TRBD1|.|TRBV7-9|TRBJ1-6
CASSQPGQIHNSPLHF
TGTGCCAGCAGCCAACCGGGACAGATTCATAATTCACCCCTCCACTTT
>TRBD1|.|TRBV3-1/TRBV3-2|TRBJ2-5
CASSNGQGVKETQYF
TGTGCCAGCAGCAACGGACAGGGGGTCAAAGAGACCCAGTACTTC
>TRBD1|few|TRBV4-3|TRBJ1-1
CASSQESPWDSQKAFF
TGCGCCAGCAGCCAAGAATCCCCGTGGGACAGCCAGAAGGCTTTCTTT
>.|.|TRBV6-6|TRBJ2-7
CASSYSEGYDEQYF
TGTGCCAGCAGTTACAGTGAGGGCTACGACGAGCAGTACTTC
>TRBD2|.|TRBV10-3|TRBJ2-7
CAISARTSVPSYEQYF
TGTGCCATCAGTGCCAGGACTAGCGTCCCGTCCTACGAGCAGTACTTC
>TRBD1|.|TRBV7-9|TRBJ1-1
CASSAHRGQHTEAFF
TGTGCCAGCAGCGCCCACAGGGGGCAGCACACTGAAGCTTTCTTT
>.|.|TRBV6-5|TRBJ1-1
CASSLLQGDTEAFF
TGTGCCAGCAGTCTGCTACAGGGCGACACTGAAGCTTTCTTT
>.|.|TRBV6-2/TRBV6-3|TRBJ2-3
CASSYIKFGRFTDTQYF
TGTGCCAGCAGTTACATCAAGTTTGGCAGATTCACAGATACGCAGTATTTT
>.|.|TRBV5-5|TRBJ2-7
CASSSDSLSYEQYF
TGTGCCAGCAGCTCTGACTCACTTAGCTACGAGCAGTACTTC
>TRBD2|.|TRBV5-1|TRBJ2-3
CASSRTSGSVFWRTDTQYF
TGCGCCAGCAGCAGGACTAGCGGGAGTGTATTTTGGCGCACAGATACGCAGTATTTT
>TRBD2|.|TRBV5-1|TRBJ2-2
CASSSLAGVELFF
TGCGCCAGCAGCTCCTTAGCGGGAGTGGAGCTGTTTTTT
>TRBD2|.|TRBV9|TRBJ2-1
CASGGTSAYNEQFF
TGTGCCAGCGGGGGGACTAGCGCCTACAATGAGCAGTTCTTC
>TRBD1|.|TRBV4-2|TRBJ1-2
CASSHAAPGQLHGYTF
TGTGCCAGCAGCCACGCCGCTCCGGGACAGCTTCACGGCTACACCTTC
>.|once|TRBV5-1|TRBJ2-5
CASSSVGIPQETQYF
TGCGCCAGCAGCTCAGTAGGGATCCCCCAAGAGACCCAGTACTTC
>.|.|TRBV7-2|TRBJ2-2
CASSLVGTPNGELFF
TGTGCCAGCAGCTTAGTGGGGACACCGAACGGGGAGCTGTTTTTT
>.|.|TRBV9|TRBJ2-3
CASSVVGWGTDTQYF
TGTGCCAGCAGCGTAGTAGGGTGGGGCACAGATACGCAGTATTTT
>.|few|TRBV5-4|TRBJ1-2
CASSSEVGDYGYTF
TGTGCCAGCAGCTCAGAGGTGGGGGACTATGGCTACACCTTC
>.|.|TRBV6-6|TRBJ1-6
CASSRGQSISPLHF
TGTGCCAGCAGCAGGGGACAATCGATTTCACCCCTCCACTTT
>TRBD2|.|TRBV6-4|TRBJ2-1
CASSDTAGGYNEQFF
TGTGCCAGCAGTGACACGGCGGGAGGGTACAATGAGCAGTTCTTC
>.|.|TRBV5-5|TRBJ2-3
CASSPDSWFDTQYF
TGTGCCAGCAGCCCTGACAGTTGGTTCGATACGCAGTATTTT
>.|once|TRBV29-1|TRBJ1-2
CSVDPNYGYTF
TGCAGCGTTGATCCCAACTATGGCTACACCTTC
>TRBD2|.|TRBV5-1|TRBJ2-7
CASSFSLPGLAGDSYEQYF
TGCGCCAGCAGCTTCTCTTTACCCGGACTAGCGGGAGATTCCTACGAGCAGTACTTC
>TRBD2|.|TRBV27|TRBJ2-5
CASSLSGYPSGRALETQYF
TGTGCCAGCAGTTTATCAGGATATCCTAGCGGGAGGGCCCTCGAGACCCAGTACTTC
>.|.|TRBV30|TRBJ1-6
CAWSKTENNSPLHF
TGTGCCTGGAGTAAGACAGAGAATAATTCACCCCTCCACTTT
>TRBD2|.|TRBV6-2/TRBV6-3|TRBJ2-1
CASSYLAGGFNEQFF
TGTGCCAGCAGTTACCTGGCGGGAGGTTTCAATGAGCAGTTCTTC
>.|few|TRBV4-2|TRBJ1-5
CASSQEKGRINQPQHF
TGTGCCAGCAGCCAAGAGAAGGGCAGGATCAATCAGCCCCAGCATTTT
>.|.|TRBV7-9|TRBJ1-5
CASSQDSLSNQPQHF
TGTGCCAGCAGCCAGGACAGTCTTAGCAATCAGCCCCAGCATTTT
>.|.|TRBV30|TRBJ1-1
CAWSNRAMNTEAFF
TGTGCCTGGAGTAACAGGGCAATGAACACTGAAGCTTTCTTT
>TRBD1|.|TRBV6-5|TRBJ2-7
CASTRQGLYEQYF
TGTGCCAGCACCAGACAGGGGCTCTACGAGCAGTACTTC